This T cell receptor (beta chain) was sequenced in a study of cytomegalovirus exposure and HLA in healthy donors. The overall study: An analysis done earlier identified 95 million to 140 million unique TCR beta sequences from approximately 200 million T cells.

V lost 3 bases and J 4 bases, leaving 12 bases between the germline ends. Germline V gene sequence: CDR1 MNHNY, CDR2 SVGAGI (reference sequence). The CDR3 runs to 14 residues. 60 Vbeta and 13 Jbeta primers were used in PCR. The table came from immunoSEQ multiplex PCR; TCRdb's copy has only in-frame clones and leaves some out. The sample consists of 120,000 or so clones, around three quarters of them appearing once. V usage is TRBV6-6 and J usage is TRBJ1-1; D remains unclear. Sequencing was carried out using PBMCs. This TCR derives from a woman in her fifties or sixties in good health and CMV-seronegative. The CDR3: CASSYSEISTEAFF. For the CDR3, the DNA is TGTGCCAGCAGTTATTCGGAGATAAGCACTGAAGCTTTCTTT.